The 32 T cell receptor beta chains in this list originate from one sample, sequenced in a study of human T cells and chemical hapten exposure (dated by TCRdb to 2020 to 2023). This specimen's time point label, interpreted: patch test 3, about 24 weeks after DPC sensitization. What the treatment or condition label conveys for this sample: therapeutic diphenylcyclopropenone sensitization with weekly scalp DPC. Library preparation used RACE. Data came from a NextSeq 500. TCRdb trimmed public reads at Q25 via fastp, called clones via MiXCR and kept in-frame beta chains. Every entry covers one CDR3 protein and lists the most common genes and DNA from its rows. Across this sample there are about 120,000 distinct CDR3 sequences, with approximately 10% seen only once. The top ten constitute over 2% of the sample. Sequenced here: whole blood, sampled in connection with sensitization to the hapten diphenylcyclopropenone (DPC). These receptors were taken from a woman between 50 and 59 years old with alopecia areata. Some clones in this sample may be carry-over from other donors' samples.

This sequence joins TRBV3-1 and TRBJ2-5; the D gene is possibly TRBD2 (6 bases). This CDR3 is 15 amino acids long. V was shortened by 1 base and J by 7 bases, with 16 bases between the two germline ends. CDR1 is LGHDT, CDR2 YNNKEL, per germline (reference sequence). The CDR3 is CASSQGSGPRGTQYF. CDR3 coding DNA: TGTGCCAGCAGCCAAGGGTCAGGGCCGCGGGGGACCCAGTACTTC.

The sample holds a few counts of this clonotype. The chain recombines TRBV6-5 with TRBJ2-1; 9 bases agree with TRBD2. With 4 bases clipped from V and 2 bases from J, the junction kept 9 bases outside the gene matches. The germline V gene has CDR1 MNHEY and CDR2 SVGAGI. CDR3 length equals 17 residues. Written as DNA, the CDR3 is TGTGCCAGCAGTTCCCTCCGGGGCGGGGGGGCCTACAATGAGCAGTTCTTC. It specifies CASSSLRGGGAYNEQFF.

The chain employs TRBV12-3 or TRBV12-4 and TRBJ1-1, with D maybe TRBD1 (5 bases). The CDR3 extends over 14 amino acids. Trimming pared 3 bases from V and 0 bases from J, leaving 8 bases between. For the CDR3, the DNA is TGTGCCAGCAGTTTCAGGGTTATGAACACTGAAGCTTTCTTT. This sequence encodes CASSFRVMNTEAFF.

CDR3 coding DNA: TGTGCCAGCAGCCAAGTTACAGGGTTCGGCTACACCTTC. This gives the protein CASSQVTGFGYTF. The chain carries TRBV14 and TRBJ1-2; D is possibly TRBD1 (6 bases). The V end was cut by 1 base, the J end by 8 bases, with 11 bases between. The CDR3 totals 13 residues. Per germline, CDR1 SGHDN and CDR2 FVKESK.

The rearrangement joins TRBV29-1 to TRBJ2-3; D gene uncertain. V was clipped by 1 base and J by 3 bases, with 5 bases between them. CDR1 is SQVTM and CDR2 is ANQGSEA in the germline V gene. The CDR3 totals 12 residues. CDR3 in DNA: TGCAGCGTTGAAGCGGTGACAGATACGCAGTATTTT. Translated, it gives CSVEAVTDTQYF.

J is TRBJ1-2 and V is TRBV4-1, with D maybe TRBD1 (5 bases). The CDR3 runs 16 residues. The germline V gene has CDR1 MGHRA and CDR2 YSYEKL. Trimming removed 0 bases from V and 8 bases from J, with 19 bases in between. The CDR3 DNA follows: TGCGCCAGCAGCCAAGATTGGGATACAGGTATCGGCGGCTACACCTTC. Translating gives CASSQDWDTGIGGYTF.

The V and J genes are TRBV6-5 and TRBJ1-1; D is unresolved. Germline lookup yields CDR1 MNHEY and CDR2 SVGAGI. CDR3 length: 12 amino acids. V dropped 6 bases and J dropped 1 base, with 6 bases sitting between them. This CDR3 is CASRRQNTEAFF. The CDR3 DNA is TGTGCCAGCAGAAGACAGAACACTGAAGCTTTCTTT.

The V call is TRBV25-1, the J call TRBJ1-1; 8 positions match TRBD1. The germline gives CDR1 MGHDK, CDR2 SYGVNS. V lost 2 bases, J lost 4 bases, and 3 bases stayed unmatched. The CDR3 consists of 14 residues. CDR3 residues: CASSEGDRGTEAFF. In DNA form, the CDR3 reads TGTGCCAGCAGTGAAGGCGACAGGGGCACTGAAGCTTTCTTT.

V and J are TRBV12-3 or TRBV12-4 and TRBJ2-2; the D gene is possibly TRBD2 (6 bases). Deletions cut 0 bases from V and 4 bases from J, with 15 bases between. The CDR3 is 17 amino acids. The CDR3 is CASSLAGSGSVTGELFF. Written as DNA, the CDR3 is TGTGCCAGCAGTTTAGCCGGGAGCGGGTCTGTCACCGGGGAGCTGTTTTTT.

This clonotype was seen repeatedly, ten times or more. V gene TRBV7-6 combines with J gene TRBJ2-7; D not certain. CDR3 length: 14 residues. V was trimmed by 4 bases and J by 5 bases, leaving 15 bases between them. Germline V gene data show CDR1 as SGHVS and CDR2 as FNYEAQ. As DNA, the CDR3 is TGTGCCAGCAGCTCACGGCCCAATCGGAACGAGCAGTACTTC. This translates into CASSSRPNRNEQYF. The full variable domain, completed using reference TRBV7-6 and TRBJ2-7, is GAGVSQSPRYKVTKRGQDVALRCDPISGHVSLYWYRQALGQGPEFLTYFNYEAQQDKSGLPNDRFSAERPEGSISTLTIQRTEQRDSAMYRCASSSRPNRNEQYFGPGTRLTVT.

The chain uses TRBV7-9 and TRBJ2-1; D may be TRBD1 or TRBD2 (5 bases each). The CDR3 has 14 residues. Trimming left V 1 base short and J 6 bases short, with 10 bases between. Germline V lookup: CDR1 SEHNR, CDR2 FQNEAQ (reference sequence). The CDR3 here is CASSLEGPLNEQFF. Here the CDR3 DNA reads TGTGCCAGCAGCTTAGAGGGACCCCTCAATGAGCAGTTCTTC. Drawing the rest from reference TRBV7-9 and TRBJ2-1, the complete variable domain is DTGVSQNPRHKITKRGQNVTFRCDPISEHNRLYWYRQTLGQGPEFLTYFQNEAQLEKSRLLSDRFSAERPKGSFSTLEIQRTEQGDSAMYLCASSLEGPLNEQFFGPGTRLTVL.

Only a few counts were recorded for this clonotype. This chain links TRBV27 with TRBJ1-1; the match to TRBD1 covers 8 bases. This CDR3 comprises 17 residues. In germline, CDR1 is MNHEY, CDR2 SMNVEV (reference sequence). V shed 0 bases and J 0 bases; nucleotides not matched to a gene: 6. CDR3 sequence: CASSLSWTGPMNTEAFF. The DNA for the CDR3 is TGTGCCAGCAGTTTATCTTGGACAGGGCCTATGAACACTGAAGCTTTCTTT.

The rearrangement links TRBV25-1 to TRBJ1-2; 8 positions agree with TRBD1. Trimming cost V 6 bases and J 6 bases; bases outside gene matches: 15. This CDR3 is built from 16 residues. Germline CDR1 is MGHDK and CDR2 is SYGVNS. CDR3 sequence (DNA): TGTGCCAGCAGCGAGACCGGGACAGGACTTCCCAATGGCTACACCTTC. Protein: CASSETGTGLPNGYTF.

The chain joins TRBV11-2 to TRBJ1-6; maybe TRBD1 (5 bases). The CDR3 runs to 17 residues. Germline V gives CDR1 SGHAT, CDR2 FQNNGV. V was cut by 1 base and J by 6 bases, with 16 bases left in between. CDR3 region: CASSLVGRAGGNSPLHF. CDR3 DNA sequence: TGTGCCAGCAGCTTAGTGGGGCGGGCTGGGGGTAATTCACCCCTCCACTTT.

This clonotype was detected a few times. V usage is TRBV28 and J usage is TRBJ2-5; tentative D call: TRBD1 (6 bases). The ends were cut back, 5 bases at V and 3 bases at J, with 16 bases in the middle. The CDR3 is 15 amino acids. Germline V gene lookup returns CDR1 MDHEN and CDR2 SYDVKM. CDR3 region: CASSTLRRGEETQYF. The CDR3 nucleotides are TGTGCCAGCAGTACCCTCCGCAGGGGAGAAGAGACCCAGTACTTC.

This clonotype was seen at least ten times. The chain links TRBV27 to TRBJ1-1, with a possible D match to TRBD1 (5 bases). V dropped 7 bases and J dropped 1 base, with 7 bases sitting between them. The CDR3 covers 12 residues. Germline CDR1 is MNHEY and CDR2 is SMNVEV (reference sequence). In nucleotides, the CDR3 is TGTGCCAGCAATGGACAGAACACTGAAGCTTTCTTT. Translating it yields CASNGQNTEAFF.

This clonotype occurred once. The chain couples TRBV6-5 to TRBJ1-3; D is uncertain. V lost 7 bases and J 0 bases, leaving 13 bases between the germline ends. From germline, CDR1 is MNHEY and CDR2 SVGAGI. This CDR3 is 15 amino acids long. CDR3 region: CASNPQWPSGNTIYF. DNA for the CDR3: TGTGCCAGCAATCCACAGTGGCCCTCTGGAAACACCATATATTTT.

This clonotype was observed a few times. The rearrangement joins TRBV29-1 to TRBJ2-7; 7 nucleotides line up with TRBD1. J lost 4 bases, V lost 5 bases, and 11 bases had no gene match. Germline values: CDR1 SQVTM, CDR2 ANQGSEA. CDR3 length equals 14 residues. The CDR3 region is CSVRDSDAWYEQYF. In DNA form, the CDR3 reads TGCAGCGTTCGGGACAGTGATGCTTGGTACGAGCAGTACTTC.

The CDR3 spells CSAQRTGRSNQPQHF. DNA for the CDR3: TGCAGTGCCCAACGGACAGGGCGCAGCAATCAGCCCCAGCATTTT. The V and J genes are TRBV20-1 and TRBJ1-5, with 8 nucleotides matching TRBD1. Trimming cost V 6 bases and J 1 base; bases outside gene matches: 8. Germline CDR1 is DFQATT and CDR2 is SNEGSKA (reference sequence). The CDR3 runs to 15 residues.

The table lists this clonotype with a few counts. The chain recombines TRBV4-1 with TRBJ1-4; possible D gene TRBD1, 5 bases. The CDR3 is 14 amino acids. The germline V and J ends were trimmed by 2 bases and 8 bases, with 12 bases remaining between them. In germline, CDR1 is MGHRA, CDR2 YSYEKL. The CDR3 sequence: CASSQRQGGEKLFF. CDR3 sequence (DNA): TGCGCCAGCAGCCAAAGGCAGGGAGGAGAAAAACTGTTTTTT.

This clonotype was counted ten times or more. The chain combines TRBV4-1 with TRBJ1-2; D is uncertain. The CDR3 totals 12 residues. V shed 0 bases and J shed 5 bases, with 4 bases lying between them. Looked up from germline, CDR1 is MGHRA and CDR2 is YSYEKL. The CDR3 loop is CASSQEGYGYTF. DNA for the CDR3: TGCGCCAGCAGCCAAGAGGGGTATGGCTACACCTTC.

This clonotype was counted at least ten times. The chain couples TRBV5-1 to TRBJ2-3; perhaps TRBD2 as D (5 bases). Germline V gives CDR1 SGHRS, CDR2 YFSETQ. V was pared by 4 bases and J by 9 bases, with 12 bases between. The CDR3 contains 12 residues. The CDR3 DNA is TGCGCCAGCAGCCTGGACTCCGTGACGCAGTATTTT. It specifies CASSLDSVTQYF.

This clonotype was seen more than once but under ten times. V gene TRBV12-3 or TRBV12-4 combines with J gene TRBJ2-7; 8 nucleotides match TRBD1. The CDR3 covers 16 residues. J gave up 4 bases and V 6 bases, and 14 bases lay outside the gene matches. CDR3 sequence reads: CASSPTSGQVPYEQYF. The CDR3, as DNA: TGTGCCAGCAGCCCTACGTCGGGACAGGTTCCGTACGAGCAGTACTTC.

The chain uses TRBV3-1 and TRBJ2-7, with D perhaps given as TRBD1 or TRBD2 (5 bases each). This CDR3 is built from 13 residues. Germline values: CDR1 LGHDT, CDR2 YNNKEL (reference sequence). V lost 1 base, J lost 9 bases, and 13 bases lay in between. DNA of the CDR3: TGTGCCAGCAGCCAAGGGGGCCTAGCAGTGCAGTACTTC. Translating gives CASSQGGLAVQYF.

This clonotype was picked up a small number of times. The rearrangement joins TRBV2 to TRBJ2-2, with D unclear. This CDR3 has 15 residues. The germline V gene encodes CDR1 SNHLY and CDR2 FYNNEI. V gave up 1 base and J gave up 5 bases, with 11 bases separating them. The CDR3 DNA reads TGTGCCAGCAGTGAAGTATCAGTTACGACCGGGGAGCTGTTTTTT. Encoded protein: CASSEVSVTTGELFF.

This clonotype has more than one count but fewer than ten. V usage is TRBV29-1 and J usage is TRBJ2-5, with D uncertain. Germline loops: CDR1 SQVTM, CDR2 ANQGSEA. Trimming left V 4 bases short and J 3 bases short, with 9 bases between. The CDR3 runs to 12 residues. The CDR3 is CSVVRGEETQYF. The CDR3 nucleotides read TGCAGCGTTGTTCGTGGGGAAGAGACCCAGTACTTC. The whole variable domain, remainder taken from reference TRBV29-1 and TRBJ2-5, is SAVISQKPSRDICQRGTSLTIQCQVDSQVTMMFWYRQQPGQSLTLIATANQGSEATYESGFVIDKFPISRPNLTFSTLTVSNMSPEDSSIYLCSVVRGEETQYFGPGTRLLVL.

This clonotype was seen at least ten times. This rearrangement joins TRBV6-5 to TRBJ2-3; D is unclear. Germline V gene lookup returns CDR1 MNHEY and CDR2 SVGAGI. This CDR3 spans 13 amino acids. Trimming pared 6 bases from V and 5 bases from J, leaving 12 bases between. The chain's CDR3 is CASRWTNQDTQYF. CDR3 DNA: TGTGCCAGCAGATGGACCAACCAAGATACGCAGTATTTT.

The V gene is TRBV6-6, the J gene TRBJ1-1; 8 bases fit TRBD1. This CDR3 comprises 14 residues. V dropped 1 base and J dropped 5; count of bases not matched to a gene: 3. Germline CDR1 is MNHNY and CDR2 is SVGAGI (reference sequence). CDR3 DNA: TGTGCCAGCAGTTACTATCAGGGGGCTACTGAAGCTTTCTTT. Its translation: CASSYYQGATEAFF.

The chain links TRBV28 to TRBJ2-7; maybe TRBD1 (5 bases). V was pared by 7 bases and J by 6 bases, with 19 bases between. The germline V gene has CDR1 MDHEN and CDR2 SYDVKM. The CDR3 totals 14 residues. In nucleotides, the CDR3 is TGTGCCAGCACCCCCCAAGGCAGGGTTACCGAGCAGTACTTC. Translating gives CASTPQGRVTEQYF. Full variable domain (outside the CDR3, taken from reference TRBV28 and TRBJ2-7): DVKVTQSSRYLVKRTGEKVFLECVQDMDHENMFWYRQDPGLGLRLIYFSYDVKMKEKGDIPEGYSVSREKKERFSLILESASTNQTSMYLCASTPQGRVTEQYFGPGTRLTVT.

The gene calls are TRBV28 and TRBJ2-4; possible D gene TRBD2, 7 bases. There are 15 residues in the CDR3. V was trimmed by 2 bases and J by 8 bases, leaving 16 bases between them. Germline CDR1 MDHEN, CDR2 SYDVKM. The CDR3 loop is CASSLPGRGGDIQYF. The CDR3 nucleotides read TGTGCCAGCAGTTTACCCGGCAGGGGAGGGGACATTCAGTACTTC.

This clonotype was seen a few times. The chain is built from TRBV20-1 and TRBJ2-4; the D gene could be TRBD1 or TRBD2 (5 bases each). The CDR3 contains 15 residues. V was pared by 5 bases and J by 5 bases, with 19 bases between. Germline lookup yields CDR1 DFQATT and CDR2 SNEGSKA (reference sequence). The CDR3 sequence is CSALYGTGQENIQYF. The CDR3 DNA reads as TGCAGTGCTCTCTACGGGACGGGTCAAGAAAACATTCAGTACTTC.

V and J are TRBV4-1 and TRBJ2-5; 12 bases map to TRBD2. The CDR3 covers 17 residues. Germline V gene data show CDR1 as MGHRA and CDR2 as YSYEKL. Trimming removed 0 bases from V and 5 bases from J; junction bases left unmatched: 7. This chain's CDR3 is CASSQEASGGAQETQYF. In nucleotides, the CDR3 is TGCGCCAGCAGCCAAGAGGCTAGCGGGGGGGCCCAGGAGACCCAGTACTTC.